The clone carrying this TCR beta chain was found a few times. Antigen specificity is unknown. CDR1 and CDR2 from the germline V gene are SGHAT and FQNNGV. The CDR3 sequence is 13 residues long. V was pared by 1 base and J by 8 bases, with 11 bases between. Method: immunoSEQ multiplex PCR; TCRdb's copy keeps in-frame clones and lacks some. This sample has thousands of clones; around three quarters occur once, and the top ten carry 7.5% to 10%. The source of the sample is a study of high-grade serous ovarian cancer treatment subgroups. The tumor samples were collected prior to definitive surgery or chemotherapy. Overall study results and limits: TCR relatedness rose with neoantigen level and trended with mutation load.

V is TRBV11-2 and J is TRBJ1-1, with D perhaps matching TRBD1 (5 bases). Sequenced sample: tumor tissue. The clonotype comes from a human donor with high-grade serous ovarian cancer. CDR3 protein: CASSLAGLPEAFF. CDR3 nucleotides: TGTGCCAGCAGCTTAGCGGGACTTCCGGAAGCTTTCTTT.